The sequence of this T cell receptor (beta chain) was determined in a study of blood T cell repertoires in COVID-19. Study at large: Acute and convalescent COVID-19 samples came from the United States, Italy and Spain. The analysed material was cDNA or gDNA that came from T cells, B-cell-depleted T cells, or PBMCs.

Original processing notes: Reference gene primer amplification in the assay estimated nucleated cell counts. Sequenced by immunoSEQ multiplex PCR; TCRdb stores in-frame clones only, minus some. V, J and clone size derive from that table, while D and trimming were established from the DNA sequence. The sample shows roughly 500,000 clones, nearly 90% of them seen only once. The CDR3 runs to 14 residues. Trimming removed 8 bases at V and 5 bases at J, with 19 bases between. In germline, CDR1 is MDHEN, CDR2 SYDVKM. The TCR originated in a man between 18 and 29 years old with COVID-19, enrolled during active disease. V usage is TRBV28 and J usage is TRBJ2-7, with D perhaps TRBD2 (6 bases). What was sequenced was peripheral blood. CDR3 sequence reads: CASGPGGWVDEQYF. The CDR3 DNA follows: TGTGCCAGCGGGCCCGGGGGATGGGTAGACGAGCAGTACTTC. Full variable domain (missing parts from reference TRBV28 and TRBJ2-7): DVKVTQSSRYLVKRTGEKVFLECVQDMDHENMFWYRQDPGLGLRLIYFSYDVKMKEKGDIPEGYSVSREKKERFSLILESASTNQTSMYLCASGPGGWVDEQYFGPGTRLTVT.